This T cell receptor (beta chain) was recovered during a study of early T cells in non-severe SARS-CoV-2 infection. Via MiXCR, TCRdb re-called the 5' RACE reads, giving one row per CDR3 protein. The table includes some 80,000 distinct CDR3 sequences, about 13% detected once. In germline, CDR1 is SGHTA, CDR2 FQGNSA. This CDR3 comprises 12 residues. This clonotype has a single count. The junction shows a germline mismatch at one end, possibly a read error. The sample was whole blood. This receptor was obtained from an adult who was a healthcare worker with PCR-confirmed SARS-CoV-2 infection or an uninfected control (not recorded which). The genes are TRBV7-2 and TRBJ1-2; D not resolved. DNA for the CDR3: TGTGCCACCAGCTCCACTCTCTATGGCTACACCTTC. Its protein product is CATSSTLYGYTF.